This T cell receptor beta chain was obtained from a study of cytotoxic CD8 clonotypes in ibrutinib-treated CLL. Across the study: Of a cohort that held around 10 relapsed/refractory and fewer than 16 treatment-naive patients, some 17 were IGHV unmutated. A median 12 months of treatment, range 6 to 36, preceded the collection of response samples.

Deep sequencing aimed at 1 in 200,000 to 1 in 1 million T cells' resolution. Sequencing used immunoSEQ multiplex PCR; TCRdb keeps in-frame clones, though not all of them. The sample has approximately 190,000 clones, just over 70% seen once; the top ten hold over 5.5%. Study-wide findings and caveats: Whereas clonality rose at ibrutinib response, it declined toward baseline at progression.

As concerns this clone: No antigen is known for it.

This CDR3 spans 14 amino acids. The trim removed 7 bases at V and 0 bases at J, leaving 4 bases unmatched. Germline-derived CDR1 and CDR2 are SQVTM and ANQGSEA. The receptor was derived from a human donor with chronic lymphocytic leukemia. The sample consisted of PBMCs, taken after 12 months of ibrutinib treatment. The J gene is TRBJ1-1, the V gene TRBV29-1; 11 bases align to TRBD1. The CDR3 sequence: CSADRGRLNTEAFF. The CDR3 DNA sequence: TGCAGCGCGGACAGGGGGCGACTGAACACTGAAGCTTTCTTT.